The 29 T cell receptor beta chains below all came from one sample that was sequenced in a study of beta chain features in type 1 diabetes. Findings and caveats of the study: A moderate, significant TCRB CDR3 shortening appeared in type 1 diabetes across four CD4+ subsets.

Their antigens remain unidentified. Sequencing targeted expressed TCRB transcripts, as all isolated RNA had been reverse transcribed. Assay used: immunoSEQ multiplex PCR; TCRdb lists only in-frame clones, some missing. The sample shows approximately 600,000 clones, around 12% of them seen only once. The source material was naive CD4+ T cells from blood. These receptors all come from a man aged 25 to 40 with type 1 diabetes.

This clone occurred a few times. The DNA for the CDR3 is TGCGCCAGCAGCCAACGACACGGAAGCAATCAGCCCCAGCATTTT. Amino acids: CASSQRHGSNQPQHF. V gene TRBV4-3 combines with J gene TRBJ1-5; D is ambiguous. V lost 2 bases and J 1 base, leaving 9 bases between the germline ends. Germline assignment: CDR1 LGHNA and CDR2 YSLEER. The CDR3 extends over 15 amino acids.

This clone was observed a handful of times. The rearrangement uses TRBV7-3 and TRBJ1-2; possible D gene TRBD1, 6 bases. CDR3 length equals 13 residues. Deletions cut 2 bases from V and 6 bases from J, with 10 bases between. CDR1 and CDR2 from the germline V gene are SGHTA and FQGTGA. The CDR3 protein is CASSLQGMDGYTF. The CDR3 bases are TGTGCCAGCAGCTTACAGGGGATGGATGGCTACACCTTC.

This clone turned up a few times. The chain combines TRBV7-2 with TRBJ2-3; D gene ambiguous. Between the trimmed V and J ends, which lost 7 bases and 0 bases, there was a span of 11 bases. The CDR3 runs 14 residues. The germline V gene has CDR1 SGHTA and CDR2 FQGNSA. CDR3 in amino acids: CASTLRGSTDTQYF. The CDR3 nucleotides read TGTGCCAGCACCCTCCGCGGAAGCACAGATACGCAGTATTTT.

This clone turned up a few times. The CDR3 region is CASSLRTGGSYGYTF. The CDR3 nucleotides are TGTGCCAGCAGCCTAAGGACAGGGGGTAGCTATGGCTACACCTTC. This chain links TRBV7-2 with TRBJ1-2; TRBD1 matches 10 bases. This CDR3 is built from 15 residues. V was clipped by 5 bases and J by 4 bases; unmatched bases: 7. Germline CDR1 SGHTA, CDR2 FQGNSA.

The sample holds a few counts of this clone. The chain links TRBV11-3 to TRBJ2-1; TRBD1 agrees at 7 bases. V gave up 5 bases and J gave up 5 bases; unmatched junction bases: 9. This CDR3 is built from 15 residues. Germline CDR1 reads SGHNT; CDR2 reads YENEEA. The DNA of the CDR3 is TGTGCCAGCAGCCTATGGGGACAGTGGAACAATGAGCAGTTCTTC. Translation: CASSLWGQWNNEQFF.

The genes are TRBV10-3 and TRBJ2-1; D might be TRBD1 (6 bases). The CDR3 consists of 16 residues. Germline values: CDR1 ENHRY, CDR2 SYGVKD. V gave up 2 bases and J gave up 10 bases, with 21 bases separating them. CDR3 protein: CAISEGIKNRAGEQFF. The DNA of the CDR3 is TGTGCCATCAGTGAGGGGATAAAGAACAGGGCAGGAGAGCAGTTCTTC.

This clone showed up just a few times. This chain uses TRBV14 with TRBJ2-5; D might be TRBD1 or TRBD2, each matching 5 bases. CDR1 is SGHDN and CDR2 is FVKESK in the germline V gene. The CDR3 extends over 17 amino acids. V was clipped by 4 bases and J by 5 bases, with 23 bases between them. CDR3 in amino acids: CASSPLGATTSGETQYF. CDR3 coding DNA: TGTGCCAGCAGCCCGCTCGGGGCGACCACTTCGGGGGAGACCCAGTACTTC.

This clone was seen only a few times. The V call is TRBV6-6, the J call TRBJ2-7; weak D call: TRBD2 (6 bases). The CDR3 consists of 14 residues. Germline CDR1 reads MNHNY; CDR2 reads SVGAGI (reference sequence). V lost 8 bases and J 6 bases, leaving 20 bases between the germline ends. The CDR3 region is CASQWGVRPPEQYF. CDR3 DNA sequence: TGTGCCAGCCAGTGGGGGGTGAGGCCTCCCGAGCAGTACTTC.

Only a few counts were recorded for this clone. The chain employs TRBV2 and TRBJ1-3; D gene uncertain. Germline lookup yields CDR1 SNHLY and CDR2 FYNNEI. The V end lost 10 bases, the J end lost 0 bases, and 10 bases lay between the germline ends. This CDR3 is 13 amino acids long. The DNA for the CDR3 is TGTGCCAACACTGAAACCTCTGGAAACACCATATATTTT. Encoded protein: CANTETSGNTIYF.

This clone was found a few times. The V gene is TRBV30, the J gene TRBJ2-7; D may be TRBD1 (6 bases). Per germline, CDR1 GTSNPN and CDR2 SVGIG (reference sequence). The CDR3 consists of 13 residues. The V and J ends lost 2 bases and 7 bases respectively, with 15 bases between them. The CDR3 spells CAWSRGGRGEQYF. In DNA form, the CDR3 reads TGTGCCTGGAGTAGAGGGGGTAGAGGAGAGCAGTACTTC.

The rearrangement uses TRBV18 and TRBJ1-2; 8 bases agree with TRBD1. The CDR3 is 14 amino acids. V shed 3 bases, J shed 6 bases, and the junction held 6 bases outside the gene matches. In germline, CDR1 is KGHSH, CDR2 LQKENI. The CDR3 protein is CASSPSGGADGYTF. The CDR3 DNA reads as TGTGCCAGCTCACCGTCAGGGGGCGCGGATGGCTACACCTTC.

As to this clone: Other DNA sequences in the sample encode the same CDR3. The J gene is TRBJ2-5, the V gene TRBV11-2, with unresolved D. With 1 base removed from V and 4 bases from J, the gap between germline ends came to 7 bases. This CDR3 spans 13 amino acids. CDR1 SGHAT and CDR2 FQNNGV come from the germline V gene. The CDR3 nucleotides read TGTGCCAGCAGCTTAGGGGTTGGAGAGACCCAGTACTTC. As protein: CASSLGVGETQYF.

CDR3 sequence (DNA): TGTGCCTGGAGGTGGGGAGGCTCTGGGGCCAACGTCCTGACTTTC. It yields the protein CAWRWGGSGANVLTF. The V call is TRBV30, the J call TRBJ2-6; D might be TRBD2 (6 bases). V shed 3 bases and J shed 0 bases, with 9 bases lying between them. The CDR3 length is 15 residues. Per germline, CDR1 GTSNPN and CDR2 SVGIG (reference sequence).

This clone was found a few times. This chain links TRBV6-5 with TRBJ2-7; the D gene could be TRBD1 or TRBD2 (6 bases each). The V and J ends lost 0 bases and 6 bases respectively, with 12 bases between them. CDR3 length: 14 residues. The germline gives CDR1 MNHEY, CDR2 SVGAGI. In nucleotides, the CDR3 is TGTGCCAGCAGTTACTCCGCTGGAGGGGGCGAGCAGTACTTC. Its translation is CASSYSAGGGEQYF.

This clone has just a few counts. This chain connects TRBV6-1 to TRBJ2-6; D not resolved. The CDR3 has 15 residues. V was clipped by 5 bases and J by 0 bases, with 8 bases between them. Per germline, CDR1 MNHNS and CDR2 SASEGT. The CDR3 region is CASSKTISGANVLTF. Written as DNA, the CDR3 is TGTGCCAGCAGTAAGACCATCTCTGGGGCCAACGTCCTGACTTTC.

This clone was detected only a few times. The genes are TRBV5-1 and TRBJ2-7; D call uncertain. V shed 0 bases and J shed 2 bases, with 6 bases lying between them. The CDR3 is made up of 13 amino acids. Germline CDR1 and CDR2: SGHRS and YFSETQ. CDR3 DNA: TGCGCCAGCAGCTTGGACATAGCCTACGAGCAGTACTTC. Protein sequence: CASSLDIAYEQYF.

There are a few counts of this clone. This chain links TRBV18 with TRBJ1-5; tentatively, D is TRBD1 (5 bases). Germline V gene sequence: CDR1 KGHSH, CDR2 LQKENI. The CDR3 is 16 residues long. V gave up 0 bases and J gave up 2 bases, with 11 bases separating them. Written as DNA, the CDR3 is TGTGCCAGCTCACCACCGGGGGGTTCGGGCAATCAGCCCCAGCATTTT. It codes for CASSPPGGSGNQPQHF.

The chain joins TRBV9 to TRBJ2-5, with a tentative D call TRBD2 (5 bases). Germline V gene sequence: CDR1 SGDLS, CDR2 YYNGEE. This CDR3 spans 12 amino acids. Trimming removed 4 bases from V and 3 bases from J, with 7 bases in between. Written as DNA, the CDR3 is TGTGCCAGCAGCCCCGGGGAAGAGACCCAGTACTTC. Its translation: CASSPGEETQYF.

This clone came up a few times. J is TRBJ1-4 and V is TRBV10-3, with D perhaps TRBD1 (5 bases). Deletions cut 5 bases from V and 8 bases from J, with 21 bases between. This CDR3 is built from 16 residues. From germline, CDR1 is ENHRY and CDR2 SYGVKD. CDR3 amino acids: CAISPKARDGTEKLFF. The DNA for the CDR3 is TGTGCCATCAGTCCAAAAGCTAGGGACGGGACGGAAAAACTGTTTTTT.

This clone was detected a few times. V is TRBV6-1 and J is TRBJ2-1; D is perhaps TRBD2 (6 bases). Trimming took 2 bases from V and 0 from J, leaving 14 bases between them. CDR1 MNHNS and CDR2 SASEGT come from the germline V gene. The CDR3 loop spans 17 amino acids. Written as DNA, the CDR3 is TGTGCCAGCAGTGAATTCGGAGGGTTTGGCTCCTACAATGAGCAGTTCTTC. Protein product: CASSEFGGFGSYNEQFF.

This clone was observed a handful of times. DNA for the CDR3: TGTGCCAGTAGACGACAGCCGAACACTGAAGCTTTCTTT. Encoded protein: CASRRQPNTEAFF. The J gene is TRBJ1-1, the V gene TRBV19; D perhaps matches TRBD1 (5 bases). The CDR3 spans 13 residues. V was shortened by 6 bases and J by 1 base, with 9 bases between the two germline ends. Germline CDR1 and CDR2: LNHDA and SQIVND (reference sequence).

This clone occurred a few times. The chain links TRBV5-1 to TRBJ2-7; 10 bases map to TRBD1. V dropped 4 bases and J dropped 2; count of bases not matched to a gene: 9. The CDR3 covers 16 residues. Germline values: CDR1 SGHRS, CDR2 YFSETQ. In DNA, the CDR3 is TGCGCCAGCAGCCCCTCTTGGGACAGGGGCGCCTACGAGCAGTACTTC. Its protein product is CASSPSWDRGAYEQYF.

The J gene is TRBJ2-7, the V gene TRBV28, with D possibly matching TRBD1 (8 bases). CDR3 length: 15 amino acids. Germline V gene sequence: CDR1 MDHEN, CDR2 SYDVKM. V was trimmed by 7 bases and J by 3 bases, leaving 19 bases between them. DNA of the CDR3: TGTGCCAGCAATGTACAGGGGGGGGCCCTCTACGAGCAGTACTTC. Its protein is CASNVQGGALYEQYF.

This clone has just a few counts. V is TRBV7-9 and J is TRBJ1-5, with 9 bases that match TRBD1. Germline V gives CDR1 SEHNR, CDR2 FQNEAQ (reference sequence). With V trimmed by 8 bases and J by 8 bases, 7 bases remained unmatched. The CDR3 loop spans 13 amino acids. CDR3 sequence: CASGTGPKEPQHF. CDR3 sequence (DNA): TGTGCCAGCGGGACAGGGCCGAAGGAGCCCCAGCATTTT.

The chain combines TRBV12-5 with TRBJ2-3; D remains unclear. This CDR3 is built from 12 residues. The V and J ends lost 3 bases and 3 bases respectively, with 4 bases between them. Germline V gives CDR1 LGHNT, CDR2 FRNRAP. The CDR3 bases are TGTGCTAGTGGTTTACTGACAGATACGCAGTATTTT. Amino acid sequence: CASGLLTDTQYF.

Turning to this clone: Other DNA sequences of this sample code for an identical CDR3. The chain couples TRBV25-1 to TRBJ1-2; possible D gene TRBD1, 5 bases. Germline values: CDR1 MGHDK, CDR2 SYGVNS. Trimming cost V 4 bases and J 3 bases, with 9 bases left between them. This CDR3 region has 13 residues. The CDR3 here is CASSAGTDYGYTF. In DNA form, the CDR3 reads TGTGCCAGCAGTGCCGGGACCGACTATGGCTACACCTTC.

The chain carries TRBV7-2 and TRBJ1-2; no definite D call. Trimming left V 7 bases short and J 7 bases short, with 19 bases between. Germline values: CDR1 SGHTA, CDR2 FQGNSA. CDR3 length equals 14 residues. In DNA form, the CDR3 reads TGTGCCAGCATCTTGACGGAGGGCGCTGGTGGCTACACCTTC. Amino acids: CASILTEGAGGYTF.

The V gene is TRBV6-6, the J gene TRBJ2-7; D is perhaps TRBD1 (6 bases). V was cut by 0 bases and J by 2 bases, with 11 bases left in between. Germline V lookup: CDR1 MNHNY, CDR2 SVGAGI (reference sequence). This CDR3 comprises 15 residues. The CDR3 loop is CASSYSVTGAYEQYF. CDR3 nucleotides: TGTGCCAGCAGTTACTCGGTGACAGGAGCCTACGAGCAGTACTTC.

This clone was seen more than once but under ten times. The DNA for the CDR3 is TGTGCCAGCAGCCTGTGGGACATCTCTGGAAACACCATATATTTT. Residues: CASSLWDISGNTIYF. The chain has TRBV7-2 and TRBJ1-3; perhaps TRBD1 as D (6 bases). CDR1 is SGHTA, CDR2 FQGNSA, per germline. V was clipped by 5 bases and J by 0 bases, with 11 bases between them. The CDR3 runs to 15 residues. The full variable domain, in which reference TRBV7-2 and TRBJ1-3 provide the parts outside the CDR3, is GAGVSQSPSNKVTEKGKDVELRCDPISGHTALYWYRQSLGQGLEFLIYFQGNSAPDKSGLPSDRFSAERTGGSVSTLTIQRTQQEDSAVYLCASSLWDISGNTIYFGEGSWLTVV.